This TCR beta chain was sequenced in a study of a mutant IDH1 vaccine in newly diagnosed glioma. The overall study: Among treated patients, around 60% were male and about 38% female, and mean age was approximately 40 years.

V was trimmed by 0 bases and J by 11 bases, leaving 7 bases between them. The CDR3 runs to 11 residues. Per the germline V gene, CDR1 is SGHVS and CDR2 is FQNEAQ. Here immunoSEQ multiplex PCR was the method, and the copy in TCRdb shows in-frame clones only, minus some. This sample has roughly 46,000 clones, with roughly 85% found just once. Only a few counts were recorded for this clone. The antigen is unknown. Noted time point: baseline, week 1 (first vaccination visit). The treatment: pre-vaccination baseline after standard-of-care therapy. Study results and caveats: Immune responses arising from the vaccine appeared in about 94% of patients.

V is TRBV7-8 and J is TRBJ1-1; D uncertain. This clonotype originated in a man aged 35 to 55 with glioma. The sequencing here drew on PBMCs, taken from a glioma patient treated with radiotherapy, temozolomide or both. CDR3 sequence reads: CASSLAVRAFF. The CDR3 DNA reads as TGTGCCAGCAGCTTAGCAGTACGGGCTTTCTTT.